These 21 T cell receptor beta chains originate from one sample sequenced in a study of vaccination and CD4 T cells after COVID-19. Cultured CD4+ T cells had their DNA profiled by the Oncomine TCR Beta short-read assay. TCRdb ran MiXCR on the PCR reads and lists one entry per CDR3 protein. The sample shows 8,400 or so distinct CDR3 sequences, roughly 43% of them seen only once. Treatment specified: roughly ten-day PBMC culture with coronavirus spike peptide pools or control peptides (ViraFEST assay). These CD4+ T cells came from an unexposed donor, sampled before the COVID-19 pandemic (2011-2018). Antigens for these TCRs are unknown. Sequenced: CD4+ T cells from blood, cultured in vitro. The receptors were sampled from a human donor in good health.

V and J are TRBV11-2 and TRBJ1-2; the D gene is possibly TRBD1 (6 bases). Germline V lookup: CDR1 SGHAT, CDR2 FQNNGV. V lost 5 bases and J 0 bases, leaving 13 bases between the germline ends. There are 15 residues in the CDR3. Here the CDR3 DNA reads TGTGCCAGCAGCGTGCGGACAGAAGCTAACTATGGCTACACCTTC. Its protein is CASSVRTEANYGYTF.

This CDR3 is CSASIQEDYNEQFF. The CDR3 coding sequence is TGCAGTGCTAGCATACAAGAAGACTACAATGAGCAGTTCTTC. The chain is built from TRBV20-1 and TRBJ2-1; D unclear. V shed 3 bases and J shed 3 bases, with 12 bases lying between them. This CDR3 contains 14 residues. Germline V gives CDR1 DFQATT, CDR2 SNEGSKA (reference sequence).

The table lists this clonotype with a few counts. The DNA for the CDR3 is TGTGCCAGCAGCTTAGAGGGAACCATTAGCACAGATACGCAGTATTTT. Its protein product is CASSLEGTISTDTQYF. The V gene is TRBV7-9, the J gene TRBJ2-3; the D is unclear. Germline CDR1 and CDR2: SEHNR and FQNEAQ (reference sequence). There are 16 residues in the CDR3. The V and J ends lost 1 base and 0 bases respectively, with 11 bases between them.

The chain has TRBV28 and TRBJ1-1, with 9 bases that match TRBD1. CDR1 is MDHEN, CDR2 SYDVKM, per germline. After removal of 10 bases from V and 3 bases from J, the junction contained 12 bases not matched to a gene. CDR3 size: 15 residues. The CDR3 DNA reads as TGTGCCACCCCCGGGACAGGGAGTTGGGACACTGAAGCTTTCTTT. It codes for CATPGTGSWDTEAFF.

The chain uses TRBV10-2 and TRBJ1-1; D not certain. The CDR3 runs to 13 residues. Germline CDR1 is WSHSY and CDR2 is SAAADI. Trimming removed 0 bases at V and 6 bases at J, with 8 bases between. DNA of the CDR3: TGCGCCAGCAGTGAGTCGCGGGGTGCTGAAGCTTTCTTT. Residues: CASSESRGAEAFF.

This chain connects TRBV12-3 or TRBV12-4 to TRBJ2-1; the match to TRBD2 covers 8 bases. The V and J ends lost 7 bases and 4 bases, in that order; junction bases with no gene match: 6. This CDR3 is 14 amino acids long. This CDR3 reads CASNQLAVYNEQFF. For the CDR3, the DNA is TGTGCCAGCAACCAACTAGCGGTATACAATGAGCAGTTCTTC.

The chain employs TRBV12-2 and TRBJ2-3; the table's D call of TRBD2 was not tested on the DNA. TRBV12-2 is a pseudogene segment. This CDR3 spans 16 amino acids. This chain's CDR3 is CASRFPATLETDTQYF. The CDR3, as DNA: TGTGCAAGTCGCTTCCCCGCTACACTGGAAACAGATACGCAGTATTTT.

The rearrangement uses TRBV6-5 and TRBJ2-7; 9 positions agree with TRBD1. The CDR3 spans 14 residues. V dropped 0 bases and J dropped 8; count of bases not matched to a gene: 5. Germline CDR1 and CDR2: MNHEY and SVGAGI. The CDR3 protein is CASSYSAGTGKQYF. The CDR3 nucleotides are TGTGCCAGCAGTTACTCAGCCGGGACAGGGAAGCAGTACTTC.

This rearrangement joins TRBV28 to TRBJ2-7; 10 bases line up with TRBD1. The CDR3 covers 17 residues. J gave up 1 base and V 6 bases, and 12 bases lay outside the gene matches. CDR1 is MDHEN and CDR2 is SYDVKM in the germline V gene. This CDR3 reads CASSSFFGTGESYEQYF. CDR3 sequence (DNA): TGTGCCAGCAGCTCATTTTTTGGGACAGGGGAGTCCTACGAGCAGTACTTC. Complete variable domain (other parts from reference TRBV28 and TRBJ2-7): DVKVTQSSRYLVKRTGEKVFLECVQDMDHENMFWYRQDPGLGLRLIYFSYDVKMKEKGDIPEGYSVSREKKERFSLILESASTNQTSMYLCASSSFFGTGESYEQYFGPGTRLTVT.

This clonotype was seen only a few times. This chain uses TRBV19 with TRBJ2-3; weak D call: TRBD1 (5 bases). V was pared by 8 bases and J by 6 bases, with 21 bases between. Germline CDR1 is LNHDA and CDR2 is SQIVND (reference sequence). This CDR3 is built from 15 residues. CDR3 region: CASHGQGPGKDTQYF. DNA for the CDR3: TGTGCCAGTCACGGTCAGGGCCCAGGGAAGGATACGCAGTATTTT.

This chain uses TRBV19 with TRBJ1-5, with D possibly matching TRBD1 (6 bases). Trimming pared 7 bases from V and 2 bases from J, leaving 12 bases between. Germline CDR1 and CDR2: LNHDA and SQIVND (reference sequence). The CDR3 is 14 residues long. The CDR3 is CASTLGGGNQPQHF. CDR3 coding DNA: TGTGCCAGTACTTTAGGGGGGGGCAATCAGCCCCAGCATTTT.

V usage is TRBV19 and J usage is TRBJ2-3; TRBD1 aligns across 11 bases. With V trimmed by 10 bases and J by 6 bases, 9 bases remained unmatched. This CDR3 has 14 residues. Germline V gene sequence: CDR1 LNHDA, CDR2 SQIVND (reference sequence). The CDR3 region has the DNA TGTGCCACCCGGAGGACAGGGGGCATGGATACGCAGTATTTT. This encodes CATRRTGGMDTQYF.

This rearrangement joins TRBV29-1 to TRBJ1-5; no definite D call. The CDR3 has 13 residues. Germline V gene lookup returns CDR1 SQVTM and CDR2 ANQGSEA. V was pared by 3 bases and J by 7 bases, with 13 bases between. Written as DNA, the CDR3 is TGCAGCGTTGAGGAGGGTCCCGGGCAGCCCCAGCATTTT. The encoded protein is CSVEEGPGQPQHF.

The chain uses TRBV7-2 and TRBJ2-3; 12 nucleotides line up with TRBD2. With 4 bases clipped from V and 4 bases from J, the junction kept 18 bases outside the gene matches. Germline-derived CDR1 and CDR2 are SGHTA and FQGNSA. The CDR3 runs 20 residues. The CDR3 here is CASSWDLLAGGPFTSDTQYF. The CDR3 DNA reads as TGTGCCAGCAGCTGGGACCTACTAGCGGGAGGCCCTTTCACCTCAGATACGCAGTATTTT.

This chain connects TRBV6-1 to TRBJ1-2, with unresolved D. The CDR3 is made up of 11 amino acids. Germline CDR1 and CDR2: MNHNS and SASEGT. V dropped 1 base and J dropped 3 bases, with 0 bases sitting between them. The CDR3 region is CASSEDYGYTF. CDR3 DNA: TGTGCCAGCAGTGAAGACTATGGCTACACCTTC.

This clonotype was seen more than once but under ten times. The chain joins TRBV12-3 or TRBV12-4 to TRBJ1-1; D is possibly TRBD1 (6 bases). The CDR3 has 14 residues. The germline V and J ends were trimmed by 9 bases and 7 bases, with 21 bases remaining between them. The CDR3: CASKYRVLGGEAFF. The CDR3 nucleotides are TGTGCCAGTAAATACAGGGTTTTAGGGGGTGAAGCTTTCTTT.

The CDR3 here is CATSGNSGERGNEQFF. The CDR3 DNA sequence: TGTGCCACCAGTGGAAATAGCGGGGAGAGAGGTAATGAGCAGTTCTTC. The chain carries TRBV24-1 and TRBJ2-1; TRBD2 aligns across 8 bases. V shed 5 bases, J shed 7 bases, and the junction held 12 bases outside the gene matches. CDR1 and CDR2 (germline): KGHDR, SFDVKD. The CDR3 has 16 amino acids.

This CDR3 is CASSEFPGQPQHF. The CDR3 DNA reads as TGTGCCAGCAGTGAATTCCCGGGTCAGCCCCAGCATTTT. This chain joins TRBV6-1 and TRBJ1-5; no reliable D call. The CDR3 consists of 13 residues. Deletions cut 2 bases from V and 6 bases from J, with 8 bases between. The germline CDR1 and CDR2 sequences are MNHNS and SASEGT.

V is TRBV10-3 and J is TRBJ2-7; the match to TRBD1 covers 9 bases. The CDR3 contains 14 residues. Per germline, CDR1 ENHRY and CDR2 SYGVKD. The J segment lost 2 bases and the V segment lost 6 bases, leaving 5 bases of the junction unmatched. CDR3 loop: CAIRRQGGTYEQYF. CDR3 nucleotide sequence: TGTGCCATCAGGAGACAGGGGGGTACCTACGAGCAGTACTTC.

This clonotype was recorded only once. The chain combines TRBV28 with TRBJ1-1, with D hard to call. V lost 7 bases to trimming and J lost 8 bases, with 8 bases between them. The CDR3 consists of 10 residues. Germline V gene lookup returns CDR1 MDHEN and CDR2 SYDVKM. DNA for the CDR3: TGTGCCAGCATCGGTGTAGAAGCTTTCTTT. Translation: CASIGVEAFF.

The V and J genes are TRBV7-2 and TRBJ2-5; D unresolved. The germline V and J ends were trimmed by 5 bases and 6 bases, with 7 bases remaining between them. Germline CDR1 SGHTA, CDR2 FQGNSA. The CDR3 extends over 11 amino acids. The CDR3 region has the DNA TGTGCCAGCAGCATCAAACAGACCCAGTACTTC. This codes for CASSIKQTQYF.